Ten or more counts support the clone carrying this T cell receptor beta chain. Regarding time point: longitudinal time-point 3. The sample belongs to a study of neurological immune-mediated disorders. On the study more broadly: Of the multiple sclerosis patients, about 34 in total, some 30 were relapsing-remitting and 3 were secondary progressive.

V trimming: 4 bases; J trimming: 0 bases; junction bases outside the gene matches: 12. The CDR3 loop spans 17 amino acids. The germline gives CDR1 SQVTM, CDR2 ANQGSEA. TCRdb re-called the 5' RACE reads with MiXCR, one entry per CDR3 protein. The sample lists about 84,000 distinct CDR3 sequences, around 4.5% occurring once. This rearrangement joins TRBV29-1 to TRBJ2-3; TRBD2 matches 8 bases. The sequence came from an older woman with multiple sclerosis. The material sequenced was PBMCs. Here the CDR3 DNA reads TGCAGCGTTGGGGGTAGCGGGGACCGAAAAAGCACAGATACGCAGTATTTT. Translation gives CSVGGSGDRKSTDTQYF.